Sequencing of this T cell receptor (beta chain) was carried out in a study of blood T cell repertoires in COVID-19. Looking at the study overall: The United States, Italy and Spain were the sources of the acute and convalescent COVID-19 samples. T cells, B-cell-depleted T cells, or PBMCs provided the cDNA or gDNA that served as material.

This clone appeared a few times. The CDR3 spans 15 residues. The germline CDR1 and CDR2 sequences are SGHDT and YYEEEE. V lost 2 bases, J lost 3 bases, and 12 bases lay in between. In the original processing: Nucleated cell number was recorded as an estimate derived from reference gene primer amplification. Sequencing used immunoSEQ multiplex PCR; TCRdb keeps in-frame clones, though not all of them. V and J calls and clone size follow that table, whereas D and trimming were derived from the DNA. The sample contains about 180,000 clones, around 80% of which appear only once. The gene calls are TRBV5-6 and TRBJ2-1, with D perhaps matching TRBD1 (6 bases). The receptor was derived from a man in his sixties or seventies with active or convalescent COVID-19. Material: peripheral blood. CDR3 coding DNA: TGTGCCAGCAGCTTCTCCGACAGGAGCTACAATGAGCAGTTCTTC. Translating gives CASSFSDRSYNEQFF.